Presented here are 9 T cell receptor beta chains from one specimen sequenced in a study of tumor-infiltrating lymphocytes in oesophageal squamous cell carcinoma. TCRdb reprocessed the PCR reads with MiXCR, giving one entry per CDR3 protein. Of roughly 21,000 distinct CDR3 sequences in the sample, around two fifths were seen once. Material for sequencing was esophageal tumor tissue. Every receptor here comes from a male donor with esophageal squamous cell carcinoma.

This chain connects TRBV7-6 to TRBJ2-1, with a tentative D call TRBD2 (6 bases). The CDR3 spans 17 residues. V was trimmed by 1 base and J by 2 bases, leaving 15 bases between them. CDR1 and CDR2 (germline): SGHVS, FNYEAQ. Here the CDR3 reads CASSLEGTSIPYNEQFF. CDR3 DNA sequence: TGTGCCAGCAGCTTAGAAGGAACTAGCATCCCCTACAATGAGCAGTTCTTC.

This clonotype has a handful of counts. CDR3 protein: CASSIGLAGSYEQYF. CDR3 nucleotides: TGTGCCAGTAGTATCGGACTAGCGGGGTCCTACGAGCAGTACTTC. The chain uses TRBV19 and TRBJ2-7, with TRBD2 matching 12 bases. The CDR3 runs to 15 residues. The germline V gene encodes CDR1 LNHDA and CDR2 SQIVND (reference sequence). Trimming at V came to 3 bases and at J to 1 base, leaving 1 base not matched to a gene. The whole variable domain, filled in from reference TRBV19 and TRBJ2-7, reads DGGITQSPKYLFRKEGQNVTLSCEQNLNHDAMYWYRQDPGQGLRLIYYSQIVNDFQKGDIAEGYSVSREKKESFPLTVTSAQKNPTAFYLCASSIGLAGSYEQYFGPGTRLTVT.

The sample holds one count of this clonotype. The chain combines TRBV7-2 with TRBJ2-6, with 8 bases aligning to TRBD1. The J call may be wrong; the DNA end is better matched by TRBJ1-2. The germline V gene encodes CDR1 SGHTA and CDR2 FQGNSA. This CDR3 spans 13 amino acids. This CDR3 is CASSLQGARGYTF. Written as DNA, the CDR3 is TGTGCCAGCAGCTTACAGGGGGCGAGAGGCTACACCTTC.

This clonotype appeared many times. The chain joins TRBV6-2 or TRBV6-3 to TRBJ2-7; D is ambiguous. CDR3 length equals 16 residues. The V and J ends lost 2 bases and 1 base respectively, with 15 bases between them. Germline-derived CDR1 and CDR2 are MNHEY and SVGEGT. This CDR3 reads CASSYPWLQLSYEQYF. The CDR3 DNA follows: TGTGCCAGCAGTTACCCGTGGTTACAGCTTTCCTACGAGCAGTACTTC.

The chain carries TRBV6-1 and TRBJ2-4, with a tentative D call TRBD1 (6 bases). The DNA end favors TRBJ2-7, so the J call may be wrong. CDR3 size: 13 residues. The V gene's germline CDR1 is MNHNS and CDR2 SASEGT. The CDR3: CASSFGRGYEQYF. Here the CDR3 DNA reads TGTGCCAGCAGTTTCGGCAGGGGTTACGAGCAGTACTTC.

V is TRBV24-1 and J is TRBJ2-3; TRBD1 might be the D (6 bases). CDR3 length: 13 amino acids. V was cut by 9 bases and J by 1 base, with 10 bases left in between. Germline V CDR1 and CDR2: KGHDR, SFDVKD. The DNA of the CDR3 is TGTGCCACCCTGGGGGCAGGCACAGATACGCAGTATTTT. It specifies CATLGAGTDTQYF.

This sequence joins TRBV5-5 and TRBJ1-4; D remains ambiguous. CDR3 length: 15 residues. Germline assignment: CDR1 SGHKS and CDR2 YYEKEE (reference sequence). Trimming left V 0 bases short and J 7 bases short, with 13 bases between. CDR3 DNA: TGTGCCAGCAGCTTGGCCACGGGGTTGGGTGAAAAACTGTTTTTT. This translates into CASSLATGLGEKLFF. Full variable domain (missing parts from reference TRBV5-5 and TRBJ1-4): DAGVTQSPTHLIKTRGQQVTLRCSPISGHKSVSWYQQVLGQGPQFIFQYYEKEERGRGNFPDRFSARQFPNYSSELNVNALLLGDSALYLCASSLATGLGEKLFFGSGTQLSVL.

The CDR3 region has the DNA TGTGCCAGCAGCTTAGCCACGGCTAGCGGGACAAGGAATGAGCAGTTCTTC. Its translation: CASSLATASGTRNEQFF. The rearrangement links TRBV7-6 to TRBJ2-1; 9 bases line up with TRBD2. This CDR3 spans 17 amino acids. Germline V gene sequence: CDR1 SGHVS, CDR2 FNYEAQ. With 0 bases clipped from V and 7 bases from J, the junction kept 10 bases outside the gene matches.

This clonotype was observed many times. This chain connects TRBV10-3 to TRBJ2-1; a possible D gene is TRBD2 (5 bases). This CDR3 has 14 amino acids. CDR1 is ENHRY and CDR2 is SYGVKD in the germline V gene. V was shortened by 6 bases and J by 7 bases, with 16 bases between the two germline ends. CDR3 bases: TGTGCCATCAGCCTGGACTTAAGGTTGAATGAGCAGTTCTTC. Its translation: CAISLDLRLNEQFF.